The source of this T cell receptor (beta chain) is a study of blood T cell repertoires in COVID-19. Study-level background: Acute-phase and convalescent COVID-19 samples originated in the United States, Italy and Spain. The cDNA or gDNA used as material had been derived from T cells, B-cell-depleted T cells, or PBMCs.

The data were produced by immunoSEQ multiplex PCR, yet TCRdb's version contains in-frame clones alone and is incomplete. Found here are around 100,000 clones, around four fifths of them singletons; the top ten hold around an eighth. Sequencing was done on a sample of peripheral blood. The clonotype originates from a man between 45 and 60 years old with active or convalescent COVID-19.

DNA for the CDR3: TGCGCCAGCAGCTCACCGAGCAGGGGCTCTGGAAACACCATATATTTT. Translating gives CASSSPSRGSGNTIYF. This sequence joins TRBV10-2 and TRBJ1-3; weak D call: TRBD1 (6 bases). V dropped 6 bases and J dropped 0 bases, with 15 bases sitting between them. CDR3 size: 16 residues. Germline lookup yields CDR1 WSHSY and CDR2 SAAADI.